This T cell receptor (beta chain) originates from a study of T cell responses to AZD1222 COVID-19 vaccine. Study conclusions and caveats: Sampling that yielded the repertoires occurred only after the peak T cell response.

The V and J ends lost 4 bases and 1 base respectively, with 13 bases between them. CDR3 size: 16 residues. Germline CDR1 is LGHDT and CDR2 is YNNKEL (reference sequence). On this clone: Its matching antigen is unknown.

Measured with immunoSEQ multiplex PCR; TCRdb has only the in-frame clones, and not every one. Among 75,000 to 95,000 clones, roughly 89% were seen once, and the ten largest hold approximately 3%. This TCR was recovered from an adult in good health. Sequenced material: peripheral blood, taken on day 0 of MenACWY control vaccination. J is TRBJ1-4 and V is TRBV3-1 (or the pseudogene TRBV3-2); D gene uncertain. CDR3 coding DNA: TGTGCCAGCAGCCGAGCGTTCCGGGGAACTAATGAAAAACTGTTTTTT. Protein sequence: CASSRAFRGTNEKLFF.